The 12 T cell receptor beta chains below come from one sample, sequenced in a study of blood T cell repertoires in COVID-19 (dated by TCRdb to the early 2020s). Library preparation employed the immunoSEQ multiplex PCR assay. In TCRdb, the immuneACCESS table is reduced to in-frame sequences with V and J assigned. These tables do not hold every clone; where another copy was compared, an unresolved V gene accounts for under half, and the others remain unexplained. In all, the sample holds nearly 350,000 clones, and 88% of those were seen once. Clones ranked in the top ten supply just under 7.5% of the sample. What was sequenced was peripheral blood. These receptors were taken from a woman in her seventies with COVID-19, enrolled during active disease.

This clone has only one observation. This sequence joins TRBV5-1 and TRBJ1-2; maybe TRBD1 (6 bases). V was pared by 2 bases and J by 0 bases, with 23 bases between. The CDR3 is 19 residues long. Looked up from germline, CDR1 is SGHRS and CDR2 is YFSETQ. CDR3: CASSLRGPLDRLTNYGYTF. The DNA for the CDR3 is TGCGCCAGCAGCTTAAGAGGCCCCCTCGACAGGCTCACTAACTATGGCTACACCTTC.

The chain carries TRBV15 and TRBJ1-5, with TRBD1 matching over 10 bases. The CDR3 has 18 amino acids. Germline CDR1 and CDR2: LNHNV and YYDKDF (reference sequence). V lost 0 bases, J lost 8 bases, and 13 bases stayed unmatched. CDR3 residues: CATSRDRYTGQGVEPQHF. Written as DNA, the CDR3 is TGTGCCACCAGCAGAGATAGATATACAGGACAGGGGGTAGAGCCCCAGCATTTT.

This chain's CDR3 is CAWSLTGFSGEAFF. The DNA of the CDR3 is TGTGCCTGGAGTCTTACAGGGTTCTCGGGGGAAGCTTTCTTT. The rearrangement uses TRBV30 and TRBJ1-1; a possible D gene is TRBD1 (6 bases). Germline V gene data show CDR1 as GTSNPN and CDR2 as SVGIG (reference sequence). The length of the CDR3 is 14 residues. Trimming pared 2 bases from V and 8 bases from J, leaving 18 bases between.

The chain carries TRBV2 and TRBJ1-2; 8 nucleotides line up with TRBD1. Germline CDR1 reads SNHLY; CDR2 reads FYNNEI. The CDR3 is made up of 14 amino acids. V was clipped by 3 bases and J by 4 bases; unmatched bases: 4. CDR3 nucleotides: TGTGCCAGCAGTGAGGAAGGACAGGGCTATGGCTACACCTTC. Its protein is CASSEEGQGYGYTF.

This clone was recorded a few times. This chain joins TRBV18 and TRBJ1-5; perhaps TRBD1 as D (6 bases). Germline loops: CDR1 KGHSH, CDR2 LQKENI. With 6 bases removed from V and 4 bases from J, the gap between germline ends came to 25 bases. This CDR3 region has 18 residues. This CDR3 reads CASSPGVFGVEWNQPQHF. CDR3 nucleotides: TGTGCCAGCTCCCCAGGGGTGTTCGGGGTTGAGTGGAATCAGCCCCAGCATTTT.

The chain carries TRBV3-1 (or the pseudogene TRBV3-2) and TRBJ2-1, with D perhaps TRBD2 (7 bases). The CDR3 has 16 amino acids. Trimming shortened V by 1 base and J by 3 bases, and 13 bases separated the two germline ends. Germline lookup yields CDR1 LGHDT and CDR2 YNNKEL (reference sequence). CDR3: CASSQGGGQSYNEQFF. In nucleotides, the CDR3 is TGTGCCAGCAGCCAAGGGGGGGGACAAAGCTACAATGAGCAGTTCTTC.

The DNA of the CDR3 is TGCGCCAGCAGCTTATCGGTGGGACAGGGGAATGAAAAACTGTTTTTT. Its translation: CASSLSVGQGNEKLFF. The chain uses TRBV5-1 and TRBJ1-4; 10 bases match TRBD1. Germline V lookup: CDR1 SGHRS, CDR2 YFSETQ. V shed 2 bases and J 5 bases; nucleotides not matched to a gene: 6. This CDR3 comprises 16 residues.

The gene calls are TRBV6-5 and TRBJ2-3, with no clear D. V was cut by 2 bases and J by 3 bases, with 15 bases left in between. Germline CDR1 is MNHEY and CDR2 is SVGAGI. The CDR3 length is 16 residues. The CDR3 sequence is CASSYRGRLQTDTQYF. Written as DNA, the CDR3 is TGTGCCAGCAGTTACCGTGGCAGACTCCAAACAGATACGCAGTATTTT.

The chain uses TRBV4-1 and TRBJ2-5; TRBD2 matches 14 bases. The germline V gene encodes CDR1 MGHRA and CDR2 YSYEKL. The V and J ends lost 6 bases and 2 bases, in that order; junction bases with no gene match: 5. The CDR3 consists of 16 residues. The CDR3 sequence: CASRPGTSGSQETQYF. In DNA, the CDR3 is TGCGCCAGCAGACCCGGGACTAGCGGGAGTCAAGAGACCCAGTACTTC.

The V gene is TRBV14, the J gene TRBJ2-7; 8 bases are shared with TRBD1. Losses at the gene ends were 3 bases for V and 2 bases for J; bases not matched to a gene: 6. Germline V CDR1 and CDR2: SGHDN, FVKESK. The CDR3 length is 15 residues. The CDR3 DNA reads TGTGCCAGCAGCCACCTGACAGGGGCCACCTACGAGCAGTACTTC. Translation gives CASSHLTGATYEQYF.

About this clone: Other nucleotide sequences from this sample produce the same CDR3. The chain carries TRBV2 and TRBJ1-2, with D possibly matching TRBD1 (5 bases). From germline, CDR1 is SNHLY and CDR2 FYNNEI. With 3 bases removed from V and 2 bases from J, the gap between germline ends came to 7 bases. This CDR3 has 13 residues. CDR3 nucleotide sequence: TGTGCCAGCAGTGATCCAGGGAACTATGGCTACACCTTC. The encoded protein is CASSDPGNYGYTF.

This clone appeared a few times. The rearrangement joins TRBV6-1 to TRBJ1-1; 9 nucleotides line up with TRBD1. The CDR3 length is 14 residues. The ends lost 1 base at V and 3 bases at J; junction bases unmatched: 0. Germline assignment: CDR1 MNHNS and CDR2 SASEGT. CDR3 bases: TGTGCCAGCAGTGAAGGGACAGGGGACACTGAAGCTTTCTTT. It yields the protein CASSEGTGDTEAFF.